The 3 T cell receptor beta chains reported below all come from one sample, sequenced in a study of blood T cell repertoires in COVID-19 (dated by TCRdb to the early 2020s). To prepare the library, the immunoSEQ multiplex PCR assay was applied. TCRdb limited this immuneACCESS table to in-frame rearrangements with V and J called. A share of clones is missing; checked studies link under half to unresolved V genes, and the rest is unexplained. The sample yields 200,000 to 250,000 clones; roughly 81% were counted once. About 0.93% of the sample rests with the top ten. Input material: peripheral blood. The receptor set was obtained from a man aged 40-49 years with acute or convalescent COVID-19.

V gene TRBV9 combines with J gene TRBJ1-4, with a weak D call TRBD1 (5 bases). V lost 0 bases, J lost 0 bases, and 9 bases lay in between. Germline V gives CDR1 SGDLS, CDR2 YYNGEE. The CDR3 spans 16 residues. CDR3 sequence: CASSVGMGPTNEKLFF. The CDR3 DNA reads as TGTGCCAGCAGCGTAGGTATGGGGCCAACTAATGAAAAACTGTTTTTT.

V usage is TRBV19 and J usage is TRBJ1-5; 9 bases agree with TRBD1. The CDR3 runs 14 residues. V trimming: 8 bases; J trimming: 3 bases; junction bases outside the gene matches: 5. The V gene's germline CDR1 is LNHDA and CDR2 SQIVND (reference sequence). The CDR3 reads CASRGTGFNQPQHF. The CDR3 DNA follows: TGTGCCAGTCGCGGGACAGGGTTCAATCAGCCCCAGCATTTT.

The chain combines TRBV5-4 with TRBJ1-6; the D is unclear. In germline, CDR1 is SGHNT, CDR2 YYREEE (reference sequence). This CDR3 has 17 residues. The germline V and J ends were trimmed by 2 bases and 10 bases, with 22 bases remaining between them. CDR3 DNA sequence: TGTGCCAGCAGCTTAGGGCAGAGGGCCTCCTCGGGCTCACCCCTCCACTTT. It yields the protein CASSLGQRASSGSPLHF.